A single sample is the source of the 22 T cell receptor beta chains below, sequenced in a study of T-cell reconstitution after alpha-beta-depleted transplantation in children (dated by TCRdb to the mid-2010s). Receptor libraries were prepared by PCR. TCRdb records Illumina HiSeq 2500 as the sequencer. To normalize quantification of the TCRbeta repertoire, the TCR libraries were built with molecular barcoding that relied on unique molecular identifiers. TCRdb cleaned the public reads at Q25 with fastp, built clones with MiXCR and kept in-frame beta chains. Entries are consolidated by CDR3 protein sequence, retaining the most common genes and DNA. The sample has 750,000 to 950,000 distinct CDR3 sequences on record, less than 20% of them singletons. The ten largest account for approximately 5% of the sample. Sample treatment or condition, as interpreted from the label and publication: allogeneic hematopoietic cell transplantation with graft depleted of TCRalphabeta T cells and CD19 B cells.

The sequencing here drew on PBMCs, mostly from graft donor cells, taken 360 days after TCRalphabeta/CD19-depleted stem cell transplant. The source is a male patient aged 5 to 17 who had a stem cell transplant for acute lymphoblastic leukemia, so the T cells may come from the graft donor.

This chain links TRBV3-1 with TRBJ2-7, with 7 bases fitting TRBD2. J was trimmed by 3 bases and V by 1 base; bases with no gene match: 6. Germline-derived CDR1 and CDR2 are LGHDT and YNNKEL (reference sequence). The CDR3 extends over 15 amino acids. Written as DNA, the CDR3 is TGTGCCAGCAGCCAAGCCTGGGGACTAATCTACGAGCAGTACTTC. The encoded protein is CASSQAWGLIYEQYF.

The CDR3 sequence: CSVEVGRVTYNEQFF. The CDR3 bases are TGCAGCGTTGAAGTAGGGAGGGTTACCTACAATGAGCAGTTCTTC. The rearrangement links TRBV29-1 to TRBJ2-1, with 7 positions matching TRBD2. Trimming removed 1 base from V and 2 bases from J; junction bases left unmatched: 5. Germline CDR1 SQVTM, CDR2 ANQGSEA. This CDR3 contains 15 residues.

CDR3: CASSLFKLADVTGELFF. In nucleotides, the CDR3 is TGTGCCAGCAGTTTATTTAAACTAGCCGATGTCACCGGGGAGCTGTTTTTT. The V gene is TRBV27, the J gene TRBJ2-2; tentative D call: TRBD2 (6 bases). The V end lost 1 base, the J end lost 4 bases, and 16 bases lay between the germline ends. CDR3 length: 17 residues. The germline gives CDR1 MNHEY, CDR2 SMNVEV (reference sequence).

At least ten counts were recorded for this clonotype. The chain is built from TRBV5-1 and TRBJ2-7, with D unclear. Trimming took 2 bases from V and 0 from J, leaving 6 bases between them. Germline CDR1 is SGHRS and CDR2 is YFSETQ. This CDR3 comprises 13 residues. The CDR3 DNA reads TGCGCCAGCAGCTTTACTACCTCCTACGAGCAGTACTTC. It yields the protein CASSFTTSYEQYF.

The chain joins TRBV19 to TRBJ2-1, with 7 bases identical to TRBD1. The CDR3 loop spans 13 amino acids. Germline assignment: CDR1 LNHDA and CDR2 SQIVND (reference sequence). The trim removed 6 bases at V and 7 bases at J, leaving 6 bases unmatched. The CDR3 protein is CASRWTGLNEQFF. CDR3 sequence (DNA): TGTGCCAGTAGGTGGACAGGTCTTAATGAGCAGTTCTTC.

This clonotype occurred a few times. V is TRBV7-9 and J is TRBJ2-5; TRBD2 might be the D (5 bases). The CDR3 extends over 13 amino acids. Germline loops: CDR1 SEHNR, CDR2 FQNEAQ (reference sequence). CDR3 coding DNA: TGTGCAGGAGGCAGTACCCCACAAGAGACCCAGTACTTC. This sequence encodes CAGGSTPQETQYF.

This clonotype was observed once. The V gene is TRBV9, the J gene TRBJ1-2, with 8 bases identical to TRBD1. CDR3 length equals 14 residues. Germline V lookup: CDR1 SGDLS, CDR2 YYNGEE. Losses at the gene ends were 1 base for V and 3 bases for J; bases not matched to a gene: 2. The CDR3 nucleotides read TGTGCCAGCAGCGTAACGACAGGGGACTATGGCTACACCTTC. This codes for CASSVTTGDYGYTF.

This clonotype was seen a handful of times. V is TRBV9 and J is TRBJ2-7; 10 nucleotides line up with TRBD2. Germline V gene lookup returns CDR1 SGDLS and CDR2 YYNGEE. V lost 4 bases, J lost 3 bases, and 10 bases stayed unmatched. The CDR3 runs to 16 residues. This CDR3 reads CASSSQSASGSYEQYF. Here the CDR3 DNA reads TGTGCCAGCAGCTCCCAGTCGGCTAGCGGGAGCTACGAGCAGTACTTC.

CDR3 protein: CSVVRGTGGETQYF. The CDR3 DNA is TGCAGCGTTGTTCGGGGGACAGGGGGCGAGACCCAGTACTTC. This chain connects TRBV29-1 to TRBJ2-5; 12 bases fit TRBD1. J gave up 5 bases and V 4 bases, and 5 bases lay outside the gene matches. CDR3 length: 14 residues. The germline gives CDR1 SQVTM, CDR2 ANQGSEA. Supplemented by reference TRBV29-1 and TRBJ2-5, the full variable domain reads SAVISQKPSRDICQRGTSLTIQCQVDSQVTMMFWYRQQPGQSLTLIATANQGSEATYESGFVIDKFPISRPNLTFSTLTVSNMSPEDSSIYLCSVVRGTGGETQYFGPGTRLLVL.

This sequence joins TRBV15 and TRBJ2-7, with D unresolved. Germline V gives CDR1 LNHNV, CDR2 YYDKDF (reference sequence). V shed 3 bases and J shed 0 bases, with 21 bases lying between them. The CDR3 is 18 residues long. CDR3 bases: TGTGCCACCAGCAGGACCTGGCAGGAAATCCTCGGCTCCTACGAGCAGTACTTC. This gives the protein CATSRTWQEILGSYEQYF.

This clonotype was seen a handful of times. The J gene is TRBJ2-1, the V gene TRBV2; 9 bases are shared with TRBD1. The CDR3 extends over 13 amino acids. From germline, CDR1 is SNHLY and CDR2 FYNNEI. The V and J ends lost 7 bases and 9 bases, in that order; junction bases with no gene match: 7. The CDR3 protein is CASTTDRGAEQFF. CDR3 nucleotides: TGTGCCAGCACCACGGACAGGGGAGCTGAGCAGTTCTTC.

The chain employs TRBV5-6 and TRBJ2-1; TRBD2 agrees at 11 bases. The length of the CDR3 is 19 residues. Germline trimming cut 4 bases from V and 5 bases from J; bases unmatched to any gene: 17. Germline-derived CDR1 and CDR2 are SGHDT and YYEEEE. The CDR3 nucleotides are TGTGCCAGCAGCAACCGGGACAGAAGTTTACTAGCGGGGGACAATGAGCAGTTCTTC. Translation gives CASSNRDRSLLAGDNEQFF. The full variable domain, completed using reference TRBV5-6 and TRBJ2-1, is DAGVTQSPTHLIKTRGQQVTLRCSPKSGHDTVSWYQQALGQGPQFIFQYYEEEERQRGNFPDRFSGHQFPNYSSELNVNALLLGDSALYLCASSNRDRSLLAGDNEQFFGPGTRLTVL.

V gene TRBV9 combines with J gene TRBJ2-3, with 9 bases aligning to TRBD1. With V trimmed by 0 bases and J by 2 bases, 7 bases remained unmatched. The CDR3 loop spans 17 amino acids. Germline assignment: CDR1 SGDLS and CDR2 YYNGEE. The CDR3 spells CASSVEWGTGTTDTQYF. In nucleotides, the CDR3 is TGTGCCAGCAGCGTAGAGTGGGGGACAGGGACCACAGATACGCAGTATTTT.

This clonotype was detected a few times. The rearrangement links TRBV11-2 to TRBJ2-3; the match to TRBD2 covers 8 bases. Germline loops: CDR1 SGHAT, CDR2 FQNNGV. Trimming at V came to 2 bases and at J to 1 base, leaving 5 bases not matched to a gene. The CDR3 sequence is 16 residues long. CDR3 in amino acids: CASSLIPTSGTDTQYF. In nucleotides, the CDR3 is TGTGCCAGCAGCTTAATCCCGACTAGCGGCACAGATACGCAGTATTTT.

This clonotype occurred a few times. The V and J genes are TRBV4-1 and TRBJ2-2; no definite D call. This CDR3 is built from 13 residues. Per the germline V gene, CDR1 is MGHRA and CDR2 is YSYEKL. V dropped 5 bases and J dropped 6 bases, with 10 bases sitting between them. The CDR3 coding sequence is TGCGCCAGCAGCGAAGGATCTCCCGGGGAGCTGTTTTTT. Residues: CASSEGSPGELFF.

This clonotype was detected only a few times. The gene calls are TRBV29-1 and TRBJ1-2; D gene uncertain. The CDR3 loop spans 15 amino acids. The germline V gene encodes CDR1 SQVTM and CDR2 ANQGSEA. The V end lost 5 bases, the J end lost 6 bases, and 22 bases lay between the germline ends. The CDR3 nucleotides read TGCAGCGTTATTAGCCGACGGGCAGATCGGGATGGCTACACCTTC. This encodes CSVISRRADRDGYTF.

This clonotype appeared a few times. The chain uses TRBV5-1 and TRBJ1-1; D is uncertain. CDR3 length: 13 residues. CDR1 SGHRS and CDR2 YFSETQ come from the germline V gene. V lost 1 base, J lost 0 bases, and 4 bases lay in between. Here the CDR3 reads CASSLHMNTEAFF. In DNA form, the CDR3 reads TGCGCCAGCAGCTTGCACATGAACACTGAAGCTTTCTTT.

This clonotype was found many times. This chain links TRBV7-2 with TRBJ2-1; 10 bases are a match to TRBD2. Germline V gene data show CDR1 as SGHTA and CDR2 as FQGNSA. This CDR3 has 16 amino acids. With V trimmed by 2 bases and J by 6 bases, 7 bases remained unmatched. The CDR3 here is CASSLRRLAGVNEQFF. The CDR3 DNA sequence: TGTGCCAGCAGCTTAAGACGTCTAGCGGGAGTCAATGAGCAGTTCTTC.

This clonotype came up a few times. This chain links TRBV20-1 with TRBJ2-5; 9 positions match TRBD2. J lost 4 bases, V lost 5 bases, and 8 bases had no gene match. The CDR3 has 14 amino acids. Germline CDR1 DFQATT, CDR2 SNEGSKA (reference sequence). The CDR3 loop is CSAHLAGRRETQYF. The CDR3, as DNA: TGCAGTGCTCACCTAGCGGGAAGACGAGAGACCCAGTACTTC.

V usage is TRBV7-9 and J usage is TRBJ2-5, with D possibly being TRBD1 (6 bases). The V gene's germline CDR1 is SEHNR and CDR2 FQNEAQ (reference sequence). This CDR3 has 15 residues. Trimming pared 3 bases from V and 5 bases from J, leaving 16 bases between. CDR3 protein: CASSLGTSSWETQYF. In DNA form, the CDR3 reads TGTGCCAGCAGCTTGGGGACATCGTCTTGGGAGACCCAGTACTTC.

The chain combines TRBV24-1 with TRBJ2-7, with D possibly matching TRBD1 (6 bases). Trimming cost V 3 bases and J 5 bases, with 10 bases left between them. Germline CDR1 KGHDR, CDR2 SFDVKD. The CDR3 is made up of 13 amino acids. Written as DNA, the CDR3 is TGTGCCACCAGTGATCCACAGGGAAACGAGCAGTACTTC. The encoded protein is CATSDPQGNEQYF.

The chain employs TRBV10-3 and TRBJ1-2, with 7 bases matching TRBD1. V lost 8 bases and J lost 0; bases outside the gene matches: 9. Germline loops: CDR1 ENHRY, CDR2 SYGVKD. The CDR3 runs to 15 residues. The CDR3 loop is CAIAVSGGSNYGYTF. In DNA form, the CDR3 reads TGTGCCATCGCCGTTTCAGGGGGATCTAACTATGGCTACACCTTC.